The clone carrying this T cell receptor beta chain was seen more than once but under ten times. Its antigen is not known. V lost 6 bases and J 4 bases, leaving 18 bases between the germline ends. The CDR3 loop spans 15 amino acids. The source of the sample is a study of post-analysis software for immune sequencing data. Across the whole study: Disease courses included relapsing-remitting, secondary progressive and progressive-relapsing multiple sclerosis. Study-wide points: Controls had significantly higher normalized Chao1 diversity than multiple sclerosis patients. The five TRBV segments detected at higher frequency in patients than in controls included TRBV5-6, TRBV5-1 and TRBV20-1.

Prepared libraries of TCR beta cDNA carried unique molecular identifiers. Once roughly 0.85 to 11 million T cells were used, some 500,000 cDNA molecules resulted. A single record per CDR3 protein comes from TCRdb applying MiXCR to the PCR reads. Counted here are fewer than 550,000 distinct CDR3 sequences, roughly 34% occurring once; the ten biggest clones make up about 6%. Source material: blood. The V call is TRBV12-3 or TRBV12-4, the J call TRBJ1-2, with D possibly matching TRBD1 (6 bases). The sequence was collected from a girl aged 2-17 years with multiple sclerosis. For the CDR3, the DNA is TGTGCCAGCAGCGCTGCAGGGGCCTCTCCCTATGGCTACACCTTC. It encodes CASSAAGASPYGYTF.